Given below is one T cell receptor (beta chain) in context. The CDR3 runs 13 residues. Germline trimming cut 8 bases from V and 4 bases from J; bases unmatched to any gene: 5. Germline V gene sequence: CDR1 SNHLY, CDR2 FYNNEI. The data were obtained in a study of blood T cell repertoires in COVID-19. Using immunoSEQ multiplex PCR, the repertoire was profiled, and TCRdb retains in-frame clones only, with some absent. Here the sample spans hundreds of thousands of clones, under 90% being singletons. The sequence came from a woman between 35 and 50 years old who had been exposed to COVID-19. The sample taken for sequencing was PBMCs or T cells enriched from blood (not recorded which). This chain uses TRBV2 with TRBJ1-1, with 9 bases lining up with TRBD1. The CDR3, as DNA: TGTGCCAGCTACCCGACAGGGGGCACTGAAGCTTTCTTT. Residues: CASYPTGGTEAFF.